A selection of T cell receptor beta chains follows, all from one sample in a study of radiotherapy plus CTLA-4 blockade in lung cancer. The data were produced by immunoSEQ multiplex PCR, yet TCRdb's version contains in-frame clones alone and is incomplete. The sample lists 57,000 or so clones, approximately 80% occurring once. The material was peripheral blood, obtained from a patient treated with radiotherapy plus ipilimumab. The origin of the receptors is a human donor with non-small cell lung cancer who had a complete response to radiotherapy plus ipilimumab. Both conserved end residues are trimmed from each CDR3. The order of the fields is D gene, V gene, CDR3 protein. The D gene is left open where the match is weak.

d_gene: -
v_gene: TRBV5-1
CDR3aa: ASSIGQSGYQETQY

d_gene: TRBD2
v_gene: TRBV19
CDR3aa: ASTGGLAGGPPSTDTQY

d_gene: -
v_gene: TRBV19
CDR3aa: ASSPPGSGWVDTQY

d_gene: -
v_gene: TRBV11-2
CDR3aa: ASSLGPQKRFTDTQY

d_gene: TRBD1
v_gene: TRBV29-1
CDR3aa: SVHRGRRDTQY

d_gene: TRBD1
v_gene: TRBV18
CDR3aa: ASSQGQGFTDTQY

d_gene: TRBD1
v_gene: TRBV11-3
CDR3aa: ASSRDREYEQF

d_gene: -
v_gene: TRBV19
CDR3aa: ATQGINLDEKLF

d_gene: TRBD2
v_gene: TRBV9
CDR3aa: ASSVQTSSGGRNTQY

d_gene: -
v_gene: TRBV6-6
CDR3aa: ASSYPQPTMNTEAF

d_gene: TRBD1
v_gene: TRBV19
CDR3aa: ASIRQGLGDTEAF

d_gene: TRBD2
v_gene: TRBV9
CDR3aa: ASSARPGLAGETQY

d_gene: -
v_gene: TRBV11-2
CDR3aa: ASSPDVNYGYT

d_gene: TRBD1
v_gene: TRBV5-4
CDR3aa: ASSGRDSNQETQY

d_gene: -
v_gene: TRBV6-1
CDR3aa: ASSERREQY

d_gene: TRBD1
v_gene: TRBV30
CDR3aa: AWSEGTDHQPQH

d_gene: TRBD1
v_gene: TRBV6-5
CDR3aa: ASSWTGAGGSPLH

d_gene: -
v_gene: TRBV7-8
CDR3aa: ASSLTDTQY

d_gene: -
v_gene: TRBV2
CDR3aa: ASSGAPVGGQF

d_gene: TRBD2
v_gene: TRBV5-1
CDR3aa: ASSLGLAGAQEHYNEQF

d_gene: -
v_gene: TRBV11-3
CDR3aa: ASSLTGSSYEQY

d_gene: -
v_gene: TRBV6-6
CDR3aa: ASSSLEQGYNEQF

d_gene: -
v_gene: TRBV6-6
CDR3aa: ASSPPDLNYGYT

d_gene: -
v_gene: TRBV7-2
CDR3aa: ASSLQETQY

d_gene: -
v_gene: TRBV12-5
CDR3aa: ASGRAGTYNEQF

d_gene: TRBD1
v_gene: TRBV12-5
CDR3aa: ASGSIQGVGTGELF

d_gene: TRBD1
v_gene: TRBV27
CDR3aa: ASSSRTGGKVGTEAF

d_gene: -
v_gene: TRBV27
CDR3aa: ASSKGGGFGYT

d_gene: -
v_gene: TRBV5-1
CDR3aa: ASSLEQGSYDIQY

d_gene: -
v_gene: TRBV29-1
CDR3aa: SVEVSQGNGYT

d_gene: -
v_gene: TRBV15
CDR3aa: ATSRVPGELF

d_gene: TRBD2
v_gene: TRBV10-3
CDR3aa: AVAPSGVNEQF

d_gene: TRBD1
v_gene: TRBV28
CDR3aa: ASSLAGQGERTEAF

d_gene: TRBD1
v_gene: TRBV11-3
CDR3aa: ASSAHRGHGYT

d_gene: -
v_gene: TRBV5-1
CDR3aa: ASSLVGGVFTDTQY

d_gene: -
v_gene: TRBV5-1
CDR3aa: ASSQQGNTEAF

d_gene: -
v_gene: TRBV4-3
CDR3aa: ASSHHRGGFYEQY

d_gene: -
v_gene: TRBV11-2
CDR3aa: ASSLNRAGETQY

d_gene: -
v_gene: TRBV2
CDR3aa: ASSEDGPPGELF

d_gene: TRBD1
v_gene: TRBV14
CDR3aa: ASSQVGGKY

d_gene: -
v_gene: TRBV6-6
CDR3aa: ATSGNGDYNEQF